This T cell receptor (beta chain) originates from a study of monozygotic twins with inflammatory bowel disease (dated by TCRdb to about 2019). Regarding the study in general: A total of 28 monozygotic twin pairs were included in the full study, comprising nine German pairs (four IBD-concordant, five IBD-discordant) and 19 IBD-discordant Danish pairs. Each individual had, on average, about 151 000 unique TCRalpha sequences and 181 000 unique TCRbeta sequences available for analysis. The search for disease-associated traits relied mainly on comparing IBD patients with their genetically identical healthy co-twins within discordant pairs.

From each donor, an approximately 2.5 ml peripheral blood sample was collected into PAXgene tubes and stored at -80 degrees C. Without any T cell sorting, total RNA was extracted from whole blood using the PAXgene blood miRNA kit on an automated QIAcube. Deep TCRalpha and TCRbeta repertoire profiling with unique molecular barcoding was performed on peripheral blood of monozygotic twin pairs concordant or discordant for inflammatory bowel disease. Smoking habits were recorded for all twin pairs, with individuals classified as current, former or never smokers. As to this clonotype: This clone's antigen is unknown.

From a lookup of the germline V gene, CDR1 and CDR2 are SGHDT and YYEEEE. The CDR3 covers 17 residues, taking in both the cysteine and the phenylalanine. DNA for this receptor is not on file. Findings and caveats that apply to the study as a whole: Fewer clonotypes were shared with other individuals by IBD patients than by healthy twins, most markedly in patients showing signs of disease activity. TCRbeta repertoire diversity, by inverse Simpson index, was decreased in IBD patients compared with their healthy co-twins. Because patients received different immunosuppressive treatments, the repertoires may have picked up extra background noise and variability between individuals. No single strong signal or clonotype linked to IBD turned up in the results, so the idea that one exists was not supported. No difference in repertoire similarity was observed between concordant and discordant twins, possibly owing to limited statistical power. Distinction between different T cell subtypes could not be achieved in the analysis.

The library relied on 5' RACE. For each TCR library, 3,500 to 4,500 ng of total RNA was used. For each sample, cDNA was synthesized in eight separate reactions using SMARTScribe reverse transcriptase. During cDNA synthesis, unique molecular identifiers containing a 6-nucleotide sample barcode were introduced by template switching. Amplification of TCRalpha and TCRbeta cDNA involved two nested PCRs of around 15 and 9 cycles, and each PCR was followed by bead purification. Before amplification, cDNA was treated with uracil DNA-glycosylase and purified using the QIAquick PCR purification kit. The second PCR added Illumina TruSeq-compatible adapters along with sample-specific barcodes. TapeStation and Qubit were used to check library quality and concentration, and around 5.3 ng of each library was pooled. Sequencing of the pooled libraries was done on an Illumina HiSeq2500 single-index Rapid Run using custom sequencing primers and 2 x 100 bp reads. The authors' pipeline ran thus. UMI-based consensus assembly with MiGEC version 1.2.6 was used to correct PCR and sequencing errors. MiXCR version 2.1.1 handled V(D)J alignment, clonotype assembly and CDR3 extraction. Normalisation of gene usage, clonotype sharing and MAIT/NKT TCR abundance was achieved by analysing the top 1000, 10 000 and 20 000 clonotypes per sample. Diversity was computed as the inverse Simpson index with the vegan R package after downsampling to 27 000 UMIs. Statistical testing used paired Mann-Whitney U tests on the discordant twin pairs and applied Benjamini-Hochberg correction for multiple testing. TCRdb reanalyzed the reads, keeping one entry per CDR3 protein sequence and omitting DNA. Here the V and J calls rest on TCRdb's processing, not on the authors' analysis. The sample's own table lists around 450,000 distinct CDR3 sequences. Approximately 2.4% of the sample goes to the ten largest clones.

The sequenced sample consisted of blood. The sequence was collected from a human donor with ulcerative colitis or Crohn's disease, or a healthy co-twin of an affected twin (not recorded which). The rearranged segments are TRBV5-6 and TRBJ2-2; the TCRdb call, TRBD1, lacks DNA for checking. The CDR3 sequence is CASSPRGGQPNTGELFF.